Listed here are 8 T cell receptor beta chains from one sample, sequenced in a study of blood T cells in healthy people across ages. Sample-barcoded 5' priming and a J-beta primer mix drove a second PCR of roughly 6 to 12 cycles. TCRdb re-analysed the 5' RACE reads in MiXCR, keeping a single row per CDR3 protein. The table records fewer than 1,200,000 distinct CDR3 sequences, almost 25% of them present only once. The sample was also linked to a second study, of T cells of mothers and their children.

The sequenced sample was blood. The receptors were gathered from a girl aged 2 to 10 in good health.

This clonotype was seen a few times. The V and J genes are TRBV11-2 and TRBJ2-7; no firm D call. The germline V and J ends were trimmed by 7 bases and 2 bases, with 15 bases remaining between them. This CDR3 has 14 residues. CDR1 is SGHAT and CDR2 is FQNNGV in the germline V gene. In nucleotides, the CDR3 is TGTGCCAGCACCCCTCTCCCGCCCCCCTACGAGCAGTACTTC. This encodes CASTPLPPPYEQYF.

This chain connects TRBV12-3 or TRBV12-4 to TRBJ2-5; D is undetermined. The V end was cut by 5 bases, the J end by 6 bases, with 19 bases between. This CDR3 has 15 residues. The CDR3 DNA is TGTGCCAGCAGTGTTAGTGACCGCTCTCAAAAGACCCAGTACTTC. This translates into CASSVSDRSQKTQYF.

In regard to this clonotype: Without the conserved terminal phenylalanine or tryptophan, this CDR3 likely stems from a read error. The chain combines TRBV29-1 with TRBJ1-2; D is unresolved. The CDR3 runs to 11 residues. V shed 3 bases and J shed 8 bases, with 10 bases lying between them. Germline CDR1 SQVTM, CDR2 ANQGSEA. This CDR3 is CSVEEGQGYTS. The CDR3 coding sequence is TGCAGCGTTGAGGAGGGCCAGGGCTACACCTCC.

The chain couples TRBV29-1 to TRBJ2-5, with 12 nucleotides matching TRBD2. Germline lookup yields CDR1 SQVTM and CDR2 ANQGSEA. The ends lost 5 bases at V and 5 bases at J; junction bases unmatched: 15. The CDR3 is made up of 17 amino acids. CDR3 coding DNA: TGCAGCGTTCCTTCACCTGAACTAGCGGGGGGTCCGGAGACCCAGTACTTC. Its protein product is CSVPSPELAGGPETQYF.

DNA of the CDR3: TGCAGCGTGGAGGGACTATTGGCGGAGACCCAGTACTTC. Protein: CSVEGLLAETQYF. The rearrangement links TRBV29-1 to TRBJ2-5; 7 nucleotides line up with TRBD2. The CDR3 covers 13 residues. CDR1 is SQVTM, CDR2 ANQGSEA, per germline. The J segment lost 5 bases and the V segment lost 6 bases, leaving 9 bases of the junction unmatched.

This clonotype was seen many times. This CDR3 reads CSVEEPSGSSYEQYF. The DNA for the CDR3 is TGCAGCGTTGAAGAACCTAGCGGGAGCTCCTACGAGCAGTACTTC. The V gene is TRBV29-1, the J gene TRBJ2-7; 10 positions agree with TRBD2. The germline CDR1 and CDR2 sequences are SQVTM and ANQGSEA. V lost 0 bases and J lost 0; bases outside the gene matches: 2. CDR3 size: 15 residues.

This clonotype was seen more than once but under ten times. The V gene is TRBV6-5, the J gene TRBJ1-1, with D uncertain. The CDR3 consists of 13 residues. CDR1 is MNHEY and CDR2 is SVGAGI in the germline V gene. The germline V and J ends were trimmed by 2 bases and 5 bases, with 9 bases remaining between them. Here the CDR3 reads CASSYGGRTEAFF. As DNA, the CDR3 is TGTGCCAGCAGTTACGGTGGGAGGACTGAAGCTTTCTTT.

This chain joins TRBV29-1 and TRBJ2-1; 9 positions match TRBD1. CDR3 size: 14 residues. Germline V gene lookup returns CDR1 SQVTM and CDR2 ANQGSEA. The J segment lost 2 bases and the V segment lost 5 bases, leaving 4 bases of the junction unmatched. CDR3 DNA: TGCAGCGTTTCCGGGACAGGGCCCTACAATGAGCAGTTCTTC. Residues: CSVSGTGPYNEQFF.